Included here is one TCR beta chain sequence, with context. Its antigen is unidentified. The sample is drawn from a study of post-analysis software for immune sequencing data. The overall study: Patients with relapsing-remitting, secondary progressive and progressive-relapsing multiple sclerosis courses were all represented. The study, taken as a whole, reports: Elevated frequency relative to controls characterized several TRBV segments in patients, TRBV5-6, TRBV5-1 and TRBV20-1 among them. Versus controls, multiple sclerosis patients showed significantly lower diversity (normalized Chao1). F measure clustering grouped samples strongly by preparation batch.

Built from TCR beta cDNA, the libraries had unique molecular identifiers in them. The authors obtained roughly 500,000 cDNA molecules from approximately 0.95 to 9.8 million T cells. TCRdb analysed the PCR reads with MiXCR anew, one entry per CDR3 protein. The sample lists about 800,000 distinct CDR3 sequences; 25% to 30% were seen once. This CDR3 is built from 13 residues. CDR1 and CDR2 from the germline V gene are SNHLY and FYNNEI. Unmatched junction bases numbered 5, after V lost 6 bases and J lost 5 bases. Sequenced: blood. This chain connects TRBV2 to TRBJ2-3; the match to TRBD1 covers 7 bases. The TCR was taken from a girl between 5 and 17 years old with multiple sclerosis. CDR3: CASSAGTEDTQYF. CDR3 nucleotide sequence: TGTGCCAGCAGCGCCGGGACAGAAGATACGCAGTATTTT.